A selection of T cell receptor beta chains follows, all from one sample in a study of regulatory T cells in long-lasting Graves disease. MiXCR was run by TCRdb on the multiplex PCR reads, yielding one entry per CDR3 protein. The table shows about 460,000 distinct CDR3 sequences, with roughly 22% occurring only once. Sample: peripheral blood mononuclear cells (PBMCs), taken when the disease was refractory, from a patient treated with antithyroid drugs. These receptors were obtained from a female donor with Graves disease. The CDR3 runs from the conserved cysteine through the conserved F or W. A D gene is named only where the DNA matches it firmly. Only part of the rows carry a size: once, few, many, or a class if the clone is expanded.

size	V	D	J	DNA	CDR3
many	TRBV24-1	.	TRBJ2-2	TGTGCCACCAGTGATAGGGGACGGAAGAACACCGGGGAGCTGTTTTTT	CATSDRGRKNTGELFF
few	TRBV27	.	TRBJ2-7	TGTGCCAGCAGTCCCGGCGGGGGCCGCCTGGGGAACGAGCAGTACTTC	CASSPGGGRLGNEQYF
many	TRBV11-2	.	TRBJ1-1	TGTGCCAGCAGCTTAGTGATGGGCCCCACTGAAGCTTTCTTT	CASSLVMGPTEAFF
.	TRBV19	.	TRBJ1-1	TGTGCCAGCAACAAGGGTGGAGAAGCTTTCTTT	CASNKGGEAFF
many	TRBV11-2	.	TRBJ1-1	TGTGCCAGCAGCTGGAAACAGAACACTGAAGCTTTCTTT	CASSWKQNTEAFF
.	TRBV9	.	TRBJ2-7	TGTGCCAGCAGCGTAGGCCAGCGACCTTACGAGCAGTACTTC	CASSVGQRPYEQYF
.	TRBV5-1	.	TRBJ2-7	TGCGCCAGCAGGGTCACAGGGTTAAGGTACGAGCAGTACTTC	CASRVTGLRYEQYF
.	TRBV30	.	TRBJ1-4	TGTGCCTGGAGTGTACAGGGCGTCATGGGTGAAAAACTGTTTTTT	CAWSVQGVMGEKLFF
.	TRBV7-2	.	TRBJ1-5	TGTGCCAGCAGCTTGTCGGGACGGAGCAATCAGCCCCAGCATTTT	CASSLSGRSNQPQHF
.	TRBV10-2	.	TRBJ1-3	TGCGCCAGCAGTGCCACGGGGTTAAATTCCGGAAACACCATATATTTT	CASSATGLNSGNTIYF
few	TRBV14	.	TRBJ1-5	TGTGCCAGCAGCCAAGTGAGGGGAACCGACATGGCCCAGCATTTT	CASSQVRGTDMAQHF
.	TRBV30	.	TRBJ1-1	TGTGCCTGGAGTGGTTTGACGGGGAACACTGAAGCTTTCTTT	CAWSGLTGNTEAFF
few	TRBV11-2	TRBD2	TRBJ2-7	TGTGCCAGCAGCCAACTCCTGACTAGCGCTGGCGAGCAGTACTTC	CASSQLLTSAGEQYF
many	TRBV6-5	.	TRBJ1-5	TGTGCCAGCAGTTACTCGTTACAGGGCCAACAGCCCCAGCATTTT	CASSYSLQGQQPQHF
few	TRBV29-1	TRBD1	TRBJ2-7	TGCAGCGTACAGGGGAGCTCCTACGAGCAGTACTTC	CSVQGSSYEQYF
many	TRBV12-3/TRBV12-4	.	TRBJ2-7	TGTGCCAGCAGTTTGGACCCAGGCGAGCAGTACTTC	CASSLDPGEQYF
few	TRBV24-1	TRBD1	TRBJ2-7	TGTGCCACCTCCGGGGACAGTACCTACGAGCAGTACTTC	CATSGDSTYEQYF
few	TRBV28	TRBD2	TRBJ2-5	TGTGCCAGCACCACGGGGGGGAACAGAGAGACCCAGTACTTC	CASTTGGNRETQYF
few	TRBV10-3	TRBD1	TRBJ1-5	TGTGCCATCAGTGAGACAGGGGGAAGGAGTCCCCAGCATTTT	CAISETGGRSPQHF
many	TRBV19	TRBD2	TRBJ2-2	TGTGCCACGACTAGCGGGAGTTCAGGGGAGCTGTTTTTT	CATTSGSSGELFF
many	TRBV29-1	.	TRBJ2-7	TGCAGCGTTGAAGAGGGGTTCTCATACGAGCAGTACTTC	CSVEEGFSYEQYF
.	TRBV7-6	TRBD2	TRBJ2-3	TGTGCCAGCAGCTTAGCGGTAGCGGGGATTCACACAGATACGCAGTATTTT	CASSLAVAGIHTDTQYF
.	TRBV7-9	.	TRBJ2-4	TGTGCCAGCAGCTTAACGGCAGAACTTTTAGCTAAAAACATTCAGTACTTC	CASSLTAELLAKNIQYF
.	TRBV12-3/TRBV12-4	.	TRBJ2-2	TGTGCCAGCAGCCCCGGTCACACCGGGGAGCTGTTTTTT	CASSPGHTGELFF
few	TRBV20-1	.	TRBJ1-1	TGCAGTGCTAGAGCCTTGAGGGGCGGAGATGAAGCTTTCTTT	CSARALRGGDEAFF
many	TRBV28	.	TRBJ1-2	TGTGCCAGCAGTTGGGGACGGGCAGCTAACTATGGCTACACCTTC	CASSWGRAANYGYTF
.	TRBV28	.	TRBJ2-7	TGTGCCAGCAGTTTACATTTCGGGAACAGCACCTACGAGCAGTACTTC	CASSLHFGNSTYEQYF
.	TRBV5-4	.	TRBJ2-7	TGTGCCAGCCGACTAGTAGGTGGGAGCTCCTACGAGCAGTACTTC	CASRLVGGSSYEQYF
.	TRBV5-1	.	TRBJ1-5	TGCGCCAGCAGCTTGGACGCAGGGTCGGATCAGCCCCAGCATTTT	CASSLDAGSDQPQHF
many	TRBV29-1	.	TRBJ1-1	TGCAGCGTTGAGGGGACCGTGAACACTGAAGCTTTCTTT	CSVEGTVNTEAFF
.	TRBV28	.	TRBJ1-5	TGTGCCAGCAGACGACCACCAGGGGCGTATAGCAATCAGCCCCAGCATTTT	CASRRPPGAYSNQPQHF
.	TRBV7-9	.	TRBJ1-1	TGTGCCAGCAGCGGACGACAGGTAAACACTGAAGCTTTCTTT	CASSGRQVNTEAFF
.	TRBV6-2/TRBV6-3	.	TRBJ1-3	TGTGCCAGCACAGGGACTGGAAACACCATATATTTT	CASTGTGNTIYF
few	TRBV12-3/TRBV12-4	.	TRBJ1-2	TGTGCCAGCAGTACTACCCCATCAGGGGTTGGCTATGGCTACACCTTC	CASSTTPSGVGYGYTF
few	TRBV6-9	.	TRBJ1-5	TGTGCCAGCAGTTACAACGCGCGGGGTCAGCCCCAGCATTTT	CASSYNARGQPQHF
few	TRBV19	TRBD1	TRBJ2-2	TGTGCCAGTAATCCGGGACAGGCTCCAGGCGGGGAGCTGTTTTTT	CASNPGQAPGGELFF
few	TRBV11-3	TRBD1	TRBJ2-7	TGTGCCAGCAGCCCAAGAACAGGGGAGAGCTCCTACGAGCAGTACTTC	CASSPRTGESSYEQYF
many	TRBV28	TRBD1	TRBJ2-7	TGTGCCAGCAGCTGGACGACAGGGGGCTACGAGCAGTACTTC	CASSWTTGGYEQYF
many	TRBV12-3/TRBV12-4	TRBD1	TRBJ1-1	TGTGCCAGCTCCAAGGGGACAGGGGGCTTGGGCACTGAAGCTTTCTTT	CASSKGTGGLGTEAFF
many	TRBV7-2	TRBD1	TRBJ2-2	TGTGCCAGCAGTTCGACAGGGGCGGGCACCGGGGAGCTGTTTTTT	CASSSTGAGTGELFF
many	TRBV7-2	TRBD1	TRBJ2-7	TGTGCCAGCAGTTCCTTGGACAGGGGGGGCCACGAGCAGTACTTC	CASSSLDRGGHEQYF
few	TRBV14	.	TRBJ1-1	TGTGCCAGCAGCCAAATAACAGGAAACCCCTTTAACACTGAAGCTTTCTTT	CASSQITGNPFNTEAFF
few	TRBV9	.	TRBJ1-4	TGTGCCAGCAGCGTACGGCAGGGCGAAAAACTGTTTTTT	CASSVRQGEKLFF
many	TRBV10-3	TRBD2	TRBJ2-7	TGTGCCACTAGGACTAGCTCAAGCTCCTACGAGCAGTACTTC	CATRTSSSSYEQYF
many	TRBV24-1	.	TRBJ2-5	TGTGCCACCAGTGATCAGGGGACCCAGTACTTC	CATSDQGTQYF
many	TRBV20-1	TRBD2	TRBJ2-7	TGCAGTGCTAGCACTAGCGGGAGAAAGGGCTACGAGCAGTACTTC	CSASTSGRKGYEQYF
.	TRBV30	TRBD1	TRBJ1-1	TGTGCCCTGGGACAGGATAACACTGAAGCTTTCTTT	CALGQDNTEAFF
many	TRBV28	.	TRBJ1-4	TGTGCCAGCAGTTTAGCGGACACTTATGAAAAACTGTTTTTT	CASSLADTYEKLFF
.	TRBV27	TRBD2	TRBJ2-2	TGTGCCAGCAGTTTGTTTGCGGGAGATAGCACCGGGGAGCTGTTTTTT	CASSLFAGDSTGELFF
.	TRBV28	.	TRBJ1-5	TGTGCCAGCAGTTTATTTCAGGGCAATCAGCCCCAGCATTTT	CASSLFQGNQPQHF
many	TRBV12-3/TRBV12-4	TRBD1	TRBJ1-5	TGTGCCAGCAGGGATCAGGGGGGAGATCAGCCCCAGCATTTT	CASRDQGGDQPQHF
many	TRBV7-2	.	TRBJ1-2	TGTGCCAGCAGCTTAGACGGGTCGCGTGGCTACACCTTC	CASSLDGSRGYTF
.	TRBV30	.	TRBJ1-5	TGTGCCTGGAGTCGGGGGGCCCCCCAGCCCCAGCATTTT	CAWSRGAPQPQHF
.	TRBV7-9	.	TRBJ2-7	TGTGCCAGCAGCTTAGAATTCAGCGCGTACGAGCAGTACTTC	CASSLEFSAYEQYF
few	TRBV11-1	.	TRBJ2-7	TGTGCCAGCAGTCCCCCGGGCCTTAGTTCCTCCTACGAGCAGTACTTC	CASSPPGLSSSYEQYF